The present T cell receptor beta chain was sequenced within a study of T cells in women clearing cervical HPV infection. TCRdb's copy holds only in-frame clones and misses some; the assay was immunoSEQ multiplex PCR. This sample contains around 44,000 clones. Comments on this clone: With the read ending 3 residues before the CDR3 end, the germline J gene is used to fill in that end.

Trimming took 2 bases from V and 1 from J; bases not matched to a gene: 1. CDR3 length equals 15 residues. Per germline, CDR1 SGHRS and CDR2 YFSETQ. The sequence was obtained from a woman aged 18-70 years with a cervical HPV16 infection that either progressed to CIN3+ or cleared (not recorded which). The rearrangement uses TRBV5-1 and TRBJ2-5; the match to TRBD2 covers 11 bases. Sequenced input: blood buffy coat. The CDR3: CASSFTSGGQETQYF. CDR3 DNA (partial): TGCGCCAGCAGCTTTACTAGCGGGGGCCAAGAGACC.